Listed below are T cell receptor beta chains from one sample, sequenced in a study of cytomegalovirus exposure and HLA in healthy donors. The repertoire was sequenced with immunoSEQ multiplex PCR; TCRdb's copy has only in-frame clones and lacks some. Of under 250,000 clones in the sample, roughly 89% were seen once. Sequencing input: PBMCs. Receptors originate from a man between 18 and 29 years old in good health and CMV-seronegative. Both conserved end residues are part of each CDR3. The D gene is left open where the match is weak. Expanded clones get a size class; other rows say once, few or many, or leave the size out.

NA,TRBV20-1,TRBJ2-4,NA,11,TGCAGTGCGCTGCGCGGGGACATTCAGTACTTC,CSALRGDIQYF
once,TRBV5-4,TRBJ2-5,TRBD2,15,TGTGCCAGCAGCTTGGGGGGACTAGCAAGGGAGACCCAGTACTTC,CASSLGGLARETQYF
NA,TRBV4-3,TRBJ2-7,NA,16,TGCGCCAGCAGCCAAGATCAACGCGGCGGGGCCCACGAGCAGTACTTC,CASSQDQRGGAHEQYF
NA,TRBV7-2,TRBJ2-5,NA,14,TGTGCCAGCAGCCACAGGGATTACCAAGAGACCCAGTACTTC,CASSHRDYQETQYF
once,TRBV5-1,TRBJ2-5,NA,16,TGCGCCAGCAGCCCGGGGACAAGGGCGGGGGAGGAGACCCAGTACTTC,CASSPGTRAGEETQYF
NA,TRBV7-7,TRBJ2-3,TRBD2,16,TGTGCCAGCAGCACTTCATCGAGCGGGAGGGCAGATACGCAGTATTTT,CASSTSSSGRADTQYF
NA,TRBV29-1,TRBJ2-5,NA,16,TGCAGCGTCGACCGAGCCGGTCTGGCGGGGCAAGAGACCCAGTACTTC,CSVDRAGLAGQETQYF
NA,TRBV5-1,TRBJ2-7,TRBD1,14,TGCGCCAGCAGCTTGGGACAGGGATCCTACGAGCAGTACTTC,CASSLGQGSYEQYF
NA,TRBV27,TRBJ2-7,NA,13,TGTGCCACAGCACGAGGGAGCTCCTACGAGCAGTACTTC,CATARGSSYEQYF
NA,TRBV7-2,TRBJ2-1,TRBD1,15,TGTGCCAGCAGCCGGGACAGGGGTTCCTACAATGAGCAGTTCTTC,CASSRDRGSYNEQFF
NA,TRBV18,TRBJ1-6,TRBD1,18,TGTGCCAGCTCAGTAACGCCTGGGACAGAGCCGACCAATTCACCCCTCCACTTT,CASSVTPGTEPTNSPLHF
NA,TRBV30,TRBJ2-7,NA,15,TGTGCCTGGAACATTGACAATACAGGGTTCAACGAGCAGTACTTC,CAWNIDNTGFNEQYF
NA,TRBV29-1,TRBJ2-3,NA,14,TGCAGCGCACACAGGGAGGGGGGCACAGATACGCAGTATTTT,CSAHREGGTDTQYF
NA,TRBV27,TRBJ2-5,TRBD1,15,TGTGCCAGCAGTTTATCCCGGACAGGGGGAGAGACCCAGTACTTC,CASSLSRTGGETQYF
NA,TRBV20-1,TRBJ2-5,TRBD1,11,TGCAGTGCCCGGGACAGTCGAACCCAGTACTTC,CSARDSRTQYF
NA,TRBV10-1,TRBJ2-1,NA,15,TGCGCCAGCAGTAACCCCGGGAGAGACTACAATGAGCAGTTCTTC,CASSNPGRDYNEQFF
NA,TRBV10-1,TRBJ2-3,NA,16,TGCGCCAGCAGTGACGGTAGGAGCAGGGGTACAGATACGCAGTATTTT,CASSDGRSRGTDTQYF
NA,TRBV18,TRBJ2-5,TRBD2,14,TGTGCCAGCTCCCCGGGAGGGGACCAAGAGACCCAGTACTTC,CASSPGGDQETQYF
NA,TRBV19,TRBJ2-5,NA,13,TGTGCCAGTAGTATCACGGGGTCAGAGACCCAGTACTTC,CASSITGSETQYF
NA,TRBV9,TRBJ2-3,TRBD2,16,TGTGCCAGCAGCTCTGGACTAGCGGGACGCACAGATACGCAGTATTTT,CASSSGLAGRTDTQYF
NA,TRBV29-1,TRBJ1-1,NA,15,TGCAGCGTCGGAGGTTTGCGGGGGATGAACACTGAAGCTTTCTTT,CSVGGLRGMNTEAFF
once,TRBV6-5,TRBJ2-1,TRBD1,15,TGTGCCAGCAGTTACTCACAGGGGGCCTACAATGAGCAGTTCTTC,CASSYSQGAYNEQFF
NA,TRBV19,TRBJ2-3,TRBD2,17,TGTGCCAGTAGTACACCGGGACTAGCGGGAGTCTCAGATACGCAGTATTTT,CASSTPGLAGVSDTQYF
few,TRBV10-3,TRBJ2-6,TRBD1,18,TGTGCCATCAGTACCCGAGAGGGACAGCCCTCTGGGGCCAACGTCCTGACTTTC,CAISTREGQPSGANVLTF
few,TRBV19,TRBJ2-5,TRBD2,17,TGTGCCAGTAGTATATCGGGGGGGTCAGGGACTGGAGAGACCCAGTACTTC,CASSISGGSGTGETQYF
NA,TRBV11-2,TRBJ2-1,TRBD2,18,TGTGCCAGCAGCCTACGGACAGGAACGCTAGCGGGAGGCACTGAGCAGTTCTTC,CASSLRTGTLAGGTEQFF
NA,TRBV14,TRBJ2-3,TRBD2,15,TGTGCCAGCAGTCCTACTAGCGGGAGCGCAGATACGCAGTATTTT,CASSPTSGSADTQYF
NA,TRBV4-1,TRBJ1-2,NA,15,TGCGCCAGCAGCCAACAAGTCGGGGTAGACTATGGCTACACCTTC,CASSQQVGVDYGYTF
NA,TRBV2,TRBJ2-7,NA,14,TGTGCCAGCAGGACCACTAGAAATCGGAACGAGCAGTACTTC,CASRTTRNRNEQYF
NA,TRBV7-2,TRBJ1-2,NA,15,TGTGCCAGCAGGCAGGGTGGGGGCAGGGATTATGGCTACACCTTC,CASRQGGGRDYGYTF
NA,TRBV4-3,TRBJ1-6,NA,16,TGCGCCAGCAGCCTCCAGGGCCTAAGGTCTGATTCACCCCTCCACTTT,CASSLQGLRSDSPLHF
NA,TRBV7-2,TRBJ1-4,TRBD1,14,TGTGCCAGCAGCAGGACAGGGCCAGGAGAAAAACTGTTTTTT,CASSRTGPGEKLFF
NA,TRBV7-9,TRBJ2-1,NA,12,TGTGCCAGCAGCTTGGAGCTGAATGAGCAGTTCTTC,CASSLELNEQFF